This TCR beta chain appears in the sequencing data of a study of blood T cell repertoires in COVID-19. The wider study: COVID-19 samples collected from the United States, Italy and Spain covered acute and convalescent phases.

The CDR3 has 12 amino acids. Trimming shortened V by 6 bases and J by 6 bases, and 15 bases separated the two germline ends. Germline loops: CDR1 SQVTM, CDR2 ANQGSEA. Original analysis: Counts of nucleated cells, estimated from reference gene primer amplification, were obtained. Repertoires were generated with immunoSEQ multiplex PCR, while TCRdb's copy carries only in-frame clones and drops some. Clone size and the V and J calls come from that table; the DNA yielded D and trimming. Of around 64,000 clones listed, around 85% were seen once; the top ten hold roughly a fifth. This clone was seen only once.

Input material: peripheral blood. The genes are TRBV29-1 and TRBJ2-7; D call uncertain. This sequence was found in an elderly woman with acute or convalescent COVID-19. CDR3 sequence reads: CSVSGSQGEQYF. The DNA of the CDR3 is TGCAGCGTCTCAGGATCCCAAGGCGAGCAGTACTTC.